What follows are 20 T cell receptor beta chains derived from one specimen sequenced in a study of shared clonotypes between healthy human individuals. This table comes from immunoSEQ multiplex PCR, and its TCRdb copy is limited to in-frame clones, with some not included. The repertoire consists of some 2,000,000 clones, with approximately 96% occurring once and the leading ten covering around 0.13%. Sequencing used naive CD4+ T cells sorted from blood. As to subset: CD45RA+ positively selected. The receptor source for this set is a man aged 18 to 30 in good health.

The chain links TRBV19 to TRBJ1-2, with TRBD1 as a possible D gene (5 bases). The germline CDR1 and CDR2 sequences are LNHDA and SQIVND (reference sequence). With 3 bases removed from V and 0 bases from J, the gap between germline ends came to 11 bases. The CDR3 loop spans 15 amino acids. CDR3 sequence: CASSIEAGTNYGYTF. The CDR3 region has the DNA TGTGCCAGTAGTATCGAGGCAGGGACTAACTATGGCTACACCTTC.

The chain has TRBV19 and TRBJ2-5; 8 bases map to TRBD1. Germline V CDR1 and CDR2: LNHDA, SQIVND (reference sequence). The CDR3 loop spans 15 amino acids. Trimming at V came to 5 bases and at J to 7 bases, leaving 12 bases not matched to a gene. The CDR3 DNA follows: TGTGCCAGTAGTCCTTCGACAGGGGTACAGGGGACCCAGTACTTC. Its translation is CASSPSTGVQGTQYF.

The chain couples TRBV6-1 to TRBJ1-2, with 7 bases matching TRBD1. The junction had 1 base not matched to a gene; V was cut back by 2 bases and J by 1 base. The CDR3 runs to 14 residues. Germline CDR1 is MNHNS and CDR2 is SASEGT. CDR3 nucleotide sequence: TGTGCCAGCAGTGAAACAGGGGATAACTATGGCTACACCTTC. Protein product: CASSETGDNYGYTF.

This sequence joins TRBV6-5 and TRBJ2-5; tentatively, D is TRBD1 or TRBD2 (5 bases each). The germline CDR1 and CDR2 sequences are MNHEY and SVGAGI. Trimming shortened V by 0 bases and J by 3 bases, and 11 bases separated the two germline ends. The CDR3 length is 15 residues. CDR3 sequence reads: CASSYSPGTKETQYF. The CDR3 DNA sequence: TGTGCCAGCAGTTACTCCCCCGGGACCAAAGAGACCCAGTACTTC.

This chain links TRBV5-1 with TRBJ2-1; 8 positions match TRBD2. CDR1 and CDR2 (germline): SGHRS, YFSETQ. V was clipped by 1 base and J by 3 bases; unmatched bases: 3. This CDR3 is 15 amino acids long. The CDR3 DNA reads as TGCGCCAGCAGCTTGTTCGGGAGGGACTACAATGAGCAGTTCTTC. Translated: CASSLFGRDYNEQFF.

The chain has TRBV11-2 and TRBJ2-7; D is possibly TRBD1 (6 bases). Trimming removed 1 base from V and 4 bases from J, with 14 bases in between. The length of the CDR3 is 15 residues. CDR1 is SGHAT, CDR2 FQNNGV, per germline. CDR3 bases: TGTGCCAGCAGCTTAGGGGGGCCCCCGGGGTACGAGCAGTACTTC. Translating gives CASSLGGPPGYEQYF.

The J gene is TRBJ1-5, the V gene TRBV6-6, with D possibly TRBD1 on 5 matching bases. V lost 2 bases, J lost 2 bases, and 13 bases lay in between. The V gene's germline CDR1 is MNHNY and CDR2 SVGAGI (reference sequence). This CDR3 region has 16 residues. CDR3 sequence: CASSYGGAFGNQPQHF. The CDR3 bases are TGTGCCAGCAGTTACGGAGGGGCTTTTGGCAATCAGCCCCAGCATTTT.

J is TRBJ2-4 and V is TRBV4-1; D may be TRBD1 (6 bases). The V end was cut by 0 bases, the J end by 0 bases, with 15 bases between. The CDR3 consists of 18 residues. Germline CDR1 and CDR2: MGHRA and YSYEKL. The CDR3 nucleotides are TGCGCCAGCAGCCAAGAAACAGGACAGAGGATAGCCAAAAACATTCAGTACTTC. Translation: CASSQETGQRIAKNIQYF.

The chain links TRBV5-1 to TRBJ2-3; 11 bases align to TRBD2. Germline CDR1 SGHRS, CDR2 YFSETQ. The CDR3 is 16 residues long. The J segment lost 6 bases and the V segment lost 4 bases, leaving 10 bases of the junction unmatched. The CDR3 sequence: CASSREGSGREDTQYF. The DNA for the CDR3 is TGCGCCAGCAGCCGTGAAGGTAGCGGGAGGGAGGATACGCAGTATTTT.

The chain uses TRBV11-1 and TRBJ1-2; D is unresolved. The CDR3 totals 14 residues. Trimming pared 1 base from V and 5 bases from J, leaving 11 bases between. CDR1 is SGHAT, CDR2 FQDESV, per germline (reference sequence). The CDR3 sequence is CASSLVPGNYGYTF. DNA of the CDR3: TGTGCCAGCAGCTTAGTTCCGGGGAATTATGGCTACACCTTC. Full variable domain (remainder filled in from reference TRBV11-1 and TRBJ1-2): EAEVAQSPRYKITEKSQAVAFWCDPISGHATLYWYRQILGQGPELLVQFQDESVVDDSQLPKDRFSAERLKGVDSTLKIQPAELGDSAMYLCASSLVPGNYGYTFGSGTRLTVV.

The rearrangement joins TRBV7-9 to TRBJ1-3; a weak D match, TRBD1 (6 bases). CDR3 length: 15 amino acids. V lost 4 bases and J lost 0, with 10 bases in between. CDR1 SEHNR and CDR2 FQNEAQ come from the germline V gene (reference sequence). In nucleotides, the CDR3 is TGTGCCAGCAGCTACTTACAGGGCTCTGGAAACACCATATATTTT. Its translation: CASSYLQGSGNTIYF.

The rearrangement uses TRBV6-5 and TRBJ1-1; 8 bases are a match to TRBD1. The V segment lost 4 bases and the J segment 8 bases; nucleotides outside the gene matches: 6. The CDR3 is 13 amino acids. Germline loops: CDR1 MNHEY, CDR2 SVGAGI. The CDR3 loop reads CASSSDRGREAFF. CDR3 in DNA: TGTGCCAGCAGTTCCGACAGGGGTCGGGAAGCTTTCTTT.

The chain couples TRBV4-3 to TRBJ2-7, with TRBD2 as a possible D gene (6 bases). With 4 bases removed from V and 1 base from J, the gap between germline ends came to 14 bases. This CDR3 contains 15 residues. Germline V gene data show CDR1 as LGHNA and CDR2 as YSLEER. The CDR3 nucleotides read TGCGCCAGCAGCCTCCAGCAGGGAGGTTCCTACGAGCAGTACTTC. Translating it yields CASSLQQGGSYEQYF.

The chain employs TRBV2 and TRBJ1-2; D ambiguous. The CDR3 totals 13 residues. The germline gives CDR1 SNHLY, CDR2 FYNNEI. Trimming stripped 3 bases from V and 5 bases from J, with 10 bases between. This CDR3 is CASSEGIVYGYTF. CDR3 nucleotide sequence: TGTGCCAGCAGTGAGGGGATCGTGTATGGCTACACCTTC.

The rearrangement uses TRBV2 and TRBJ1-1; no clear D gene. This CDR3 is 15 amino acids long. CDR1 and CDR2 from the germline V gene are SNHLY and FYNNEI. Trimming stripped 0 bases from V and 2 bases from J, with 10 bases between. This chain's CDR3 is CASSEASRGNTEAFF. CDR3 nucleotide sequence: TGTGCCAGCAGTGAAGCCTCCCGGGGAAACACTGAAGCTTTCTTT. The complete variable domain, with remaining parts taken from reference TRBV2 and TRBJ1-1, reads EPEVTQTPSHQVTQMGQEVILRCVPISNHLYFYWYRQILGQKVEFLVSFYNNEISEKSEIFDDQFSVERPDGSNFTLKIRSTKLEDSAMYFCASSEASRGNTEAFFGQGTRLTVV.

The chain uses TRBV5-1 and TRBJ1-4; 8 bases are a match to TRBD1. Germline CDR1 SGHRS, CDR2 YFSETQ. The CDR3 spans 16 residues. J was trimmed by 8 bases and V by 3 bases; bases with no gene match: 12. Here the CDR3 DNA reads TGCGCCAGCAGCTCCGGCCCGACAGGGGCCGGGGAAAAACTGTTTTTT. Translation: CASSSGPTGAGEKLFF. The whole variable domain, remainder taken from reference TRBV5-1 and TRBJ1-4, is KAGVTQTPRYLIKTRGQQVTLSCSPISGHRSVSWYQQTPGQGLQFLFEYFSETQRNKGNFPGRFSGRQFSNSRSEMNVSTLELGDSALYLCASSSGPTGAGEKLFFGSGTQLSVL.

This chain joins TRBV19 and TRBJ1-5; D call uncertain. This CDR3 has 14 residues. V was clipped by 2 bases and J by 2 bases, with 7 bases between them. Germline CDR1 LNHDA, CDR2 SQIVND (reference sequence). The CDR3 DNA follows: TGTGCCAGTAGTATACTGGGAGGCAATCAGCCCCAGCATTTT. Translation: CASSILGGNQPQHF.

The V and J genes are TRBV6-1 and TRBJ1-2; D is ambiguous. Trimming took 7 bases from V and 4 from J, leaving 16 bases between them. In germline, CDR1 is MNHNS, CDR2 SASEGT. This CDR3 has 14 residues. CDR3 loop: CASTPSQDSYGYTF. The CDR3 DNA is TGTGCCAGCACCCCAAGCCAGGATAGCTATGGCTACACCTTC.

This clone was detected a few times. This CDR3 is also generated by other DNA sequences in the sample. The rearrangement uses TRBV7-9 and TRBJ2-5; 7 bases are shared with TRBD2. The CDR3 extends over 15 amino acids. The ends lost 5 bases at V and 1 base at J; junction bases unmatched: 7. Germline assignment: CDR1 SEHNR and CDR2 FQNEAQ (reference sequence). The CDR3 nucleotides read TGTGCCAGCAGCCCCTCCCTAGCGGTCCAAGAGACCCAGTACTTC. Residues: CASSPSLAVQETQYF.

The chain recombines TRBV6-1 with TRBJ1-2; D is perhaps TRBD1 (5 bases). The CDR3 runs 13 residues. The germline V gene has CDR1 MNHNS and CDR2 SASEGT. Trimming took 7 bases from V and 3 from J, leaving 12 bases between them. As DNA, the CDR3 is TGTGCCAGCATCAGGACACTTTACTATGGCTACACCTTC. It codes for CASIRTLYYGYTF.